This record covers a single T cell receptor (beta chain). The V and J ends lost 2 bases and 2 bases respectively, with 9 bases between them. CDR1 is KGHSH and CDR2 is LQKENI in the germline V gene. The CDR3 runs 14 residues. The data derive from a study of blood T cell repertoires in COVID-19. Using immunoSEQ multiplex PCR, the repertoire was profiled, and TCRdb retains in-frame clones only, with some absent. Found here are some 230,000 clones, about nine tenths of them singletons; the top ten hold 2.2%. V gene TRBV18 combines with J gene TRBJ1-2; a possible D gene is TRBD1 (5 bases). This TCR was recovered from a man aged 25-40 years who had recovered from COVID-19. The sample consisted of peripheral blood. The CDR3 here is CASSPVTENYGYTF. CDR3 DNA sequence: TGTGCCAGCTCACCAGTGACAGAGAACTATGGCTACACCTTC.